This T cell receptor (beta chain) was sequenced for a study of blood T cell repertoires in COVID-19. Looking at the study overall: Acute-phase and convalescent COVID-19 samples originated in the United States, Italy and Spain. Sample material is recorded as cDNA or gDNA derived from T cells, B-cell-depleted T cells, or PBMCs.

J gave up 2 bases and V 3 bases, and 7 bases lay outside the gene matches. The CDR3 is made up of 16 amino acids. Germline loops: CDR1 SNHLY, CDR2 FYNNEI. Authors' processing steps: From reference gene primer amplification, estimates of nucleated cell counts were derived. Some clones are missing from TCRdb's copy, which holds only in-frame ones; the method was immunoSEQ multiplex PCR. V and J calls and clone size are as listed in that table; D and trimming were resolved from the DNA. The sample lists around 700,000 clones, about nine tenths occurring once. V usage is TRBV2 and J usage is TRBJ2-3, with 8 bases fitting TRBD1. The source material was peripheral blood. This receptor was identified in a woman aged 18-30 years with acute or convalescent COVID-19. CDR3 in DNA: TGTGCCAGCAGTGACGCGACAGGGGTATACACAGATACGCAGTATTTT. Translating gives CASSDATGVYTDTQYF.